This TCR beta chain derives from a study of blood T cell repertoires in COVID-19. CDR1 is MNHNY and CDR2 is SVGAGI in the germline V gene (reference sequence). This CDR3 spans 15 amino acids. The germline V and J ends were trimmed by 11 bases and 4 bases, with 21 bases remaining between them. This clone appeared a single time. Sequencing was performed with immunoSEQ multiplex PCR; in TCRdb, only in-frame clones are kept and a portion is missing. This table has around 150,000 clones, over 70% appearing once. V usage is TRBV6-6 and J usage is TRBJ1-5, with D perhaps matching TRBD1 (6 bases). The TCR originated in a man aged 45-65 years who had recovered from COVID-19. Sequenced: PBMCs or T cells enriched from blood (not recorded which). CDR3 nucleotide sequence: TGTGCCGGTGCCTCGGGACAACGTATGAATCAGCCCCAGCATTTT. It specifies CAGASGQRMNQPQHF.